The sequence of this T cell receptor (beta chain) was determined in a study of T cell repertoires in cytomegalovirus infection. Study as a whole: Matching HLA type, along with CMV infection, was indicated by public TCR beta signatures. General study points: The study found HLA-C-restricted CMV-specific TCR beta clonotypes dominating the ex vivo response. Based on cumulative public TCR beta family frequency, carriers of CMV plus the relevant HLA were identified.

One entry per CDR3 protein results from TCRdb running MiXCR on the reads. The data hold about 180,000 distinct CDR3 sequences, with about an eighth observed a single time. Remarks on this clonotype: Its antigen is unknown.

V shed 1 base and J 4 bases; nucleotides not matched to a gene: 6. Germline assignment: CDR1 MDHEN and CDR2 SYDVKM. The length of the CDR3 is 15 residues. The sequence was collected from a human donor in good health (CMV status not recorded). Some clones in this sample may be carry-over from other donors' samples. The chain recombines TRBV28 with TRBJ1-2; 7 bases agree with TRBD1. What was sequenced was PBMCs. The CDR3 sequence is CASSLLSRDSYGYTF. The CDR3, as DNA: TGTGCCAGCAGTTTATTGTCCAGGGACAGCTATGGCTACACCTTC.